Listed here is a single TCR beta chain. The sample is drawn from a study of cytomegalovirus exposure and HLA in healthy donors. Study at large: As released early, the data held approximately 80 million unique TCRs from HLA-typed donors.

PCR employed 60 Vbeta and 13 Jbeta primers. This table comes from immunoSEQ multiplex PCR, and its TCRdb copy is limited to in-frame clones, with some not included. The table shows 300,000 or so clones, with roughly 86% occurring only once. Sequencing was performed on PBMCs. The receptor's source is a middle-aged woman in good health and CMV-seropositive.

CDR3 loop: CASSPSTGANTGELFF. The CDR3 DNA sequence: TGTGCCAGTAGTCCCTCGACAGGGGCGAACACCGGGGAGCTGTTTTTT. The rearrangement uses TRBV19 and TRBJ2-2, with TRBD1 matching over 8 bases. Germline assignment: CDR1 LNHDA and CDR2 SQIVND (reference sequence). The CDR3 consists of 16 residues. Trimming at V came to 5 bases and at J to 0 bases, leaving 5 bases not matched to a gene.